Described below is a single T cell receptor beta chain sequence and its context. Antigen specificity is unknown. The data stem from a study of identical twins. Study findings and constraints: Diverse VJ usage suggested most zero-insertion clonotypes were not invariant T cells. Insertions ran lower in abundant cord blood beta clonotypes, though not in memory repertoires.

Germline CDR1 DFQATT, CDR2 SNEGSKA (reference sequence). The V end lost 3 bases, the J end lost 2 bases, and 17 bases lay between the germline ends. This CDR3 is built from 15 residues. TCRdb independently ran MiXCR on the 5' RACE reads; one entry per CDR3 protein. The top ten clones hold roughly 3.2% of a sample with a few hundred thousand distinct CDR3 sequences, 9.6% of them seen once. The same specimen was also included in a second study, on yellow fever vaccine responses in identical twins.

The chain uses TRBV20-1 and TRBJ2-7; D is possibly TRBD1 (6 bases). The sequenced sample was PBMCs. This clonotype was obtained from a young woman in good health. CDR3 coding DNA: TGCAGTGCTAGTAACACGGTGACAGGTACCTACGAGCAGTACTTC. Translating gives CSASNTVTGTYEQYF.